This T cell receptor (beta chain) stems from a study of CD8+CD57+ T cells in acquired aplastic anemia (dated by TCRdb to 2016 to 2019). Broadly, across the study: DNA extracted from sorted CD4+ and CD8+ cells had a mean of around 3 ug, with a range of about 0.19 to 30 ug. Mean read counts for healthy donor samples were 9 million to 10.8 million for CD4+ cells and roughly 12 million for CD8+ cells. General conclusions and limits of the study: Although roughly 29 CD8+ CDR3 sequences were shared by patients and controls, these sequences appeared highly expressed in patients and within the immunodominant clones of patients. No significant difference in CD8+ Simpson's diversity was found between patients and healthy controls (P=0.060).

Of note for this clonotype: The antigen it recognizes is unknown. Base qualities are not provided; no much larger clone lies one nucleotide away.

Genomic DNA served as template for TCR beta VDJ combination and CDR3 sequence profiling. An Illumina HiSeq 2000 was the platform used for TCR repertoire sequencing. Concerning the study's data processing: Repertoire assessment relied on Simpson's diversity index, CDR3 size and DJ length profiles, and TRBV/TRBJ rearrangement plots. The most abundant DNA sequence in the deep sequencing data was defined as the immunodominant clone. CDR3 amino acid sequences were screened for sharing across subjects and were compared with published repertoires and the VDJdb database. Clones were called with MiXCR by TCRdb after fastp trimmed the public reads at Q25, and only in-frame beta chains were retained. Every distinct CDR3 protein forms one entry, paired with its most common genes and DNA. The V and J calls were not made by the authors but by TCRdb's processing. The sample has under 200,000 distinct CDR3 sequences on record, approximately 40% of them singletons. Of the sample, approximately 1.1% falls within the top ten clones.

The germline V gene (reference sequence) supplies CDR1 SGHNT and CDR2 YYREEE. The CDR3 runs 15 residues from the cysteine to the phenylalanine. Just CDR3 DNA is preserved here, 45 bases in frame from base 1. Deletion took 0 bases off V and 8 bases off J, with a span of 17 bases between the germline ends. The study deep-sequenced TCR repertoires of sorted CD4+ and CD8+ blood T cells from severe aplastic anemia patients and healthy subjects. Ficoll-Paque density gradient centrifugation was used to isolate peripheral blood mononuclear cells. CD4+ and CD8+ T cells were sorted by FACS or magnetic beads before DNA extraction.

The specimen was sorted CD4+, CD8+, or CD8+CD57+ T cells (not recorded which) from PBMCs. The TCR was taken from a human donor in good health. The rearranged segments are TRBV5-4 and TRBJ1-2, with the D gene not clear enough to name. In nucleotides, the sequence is TGTGCCAGCAGCTTGGACAACAAAGGAACGAAAGGCTACACCTTC. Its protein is CASSLDNKGTKGYTF.